This T cell receptor beta chain was retrieved from a study of neurological immune-mediated disorders. In the study overall: There were some 34 multiple sclerosis patients. Of these, 31 had relapsing-remitting MS and 3 had secondary progressive MS. Broader study findings: Private repertoires in all groups were suggested by the absence of shared CDR3 amino acid sequences among expanded clones across subjects.

5'RACE with 10-nucleotide random UMIs generated the cDNA. TCRdb processed the 5' RACE reads anew with MiXCR; each CDR3 protein has one entry. The sample has over 35,000 distinct CDR3 sequences, 2.5% seen once; the top ten hold approximately 2.2%. Unsorted libraries were generated from 2 million PBMCs held at -80 degrees C. This clonotype was seen repeatedly, ten times or more. Its antigen is still unknown. Germline V lookup: CDR1 SGHAT, CDR2 FQNNGV. The CDR3 extends over 15 amino acids. J lost 9 bases, V lost 1 base, and 5 bases had no gene match. Material for sequencing was PBMCs. The chain uses TRBV11-2 and TRBJ2-1, with 11 positions matching TRBD2. The clonotype was recovered from a man aged 50-59 years with multiple sclerosis. For the CDR3, the DNA is TGTGCCAGCAGCTTAGTAGCGGGGGGGCCAACTGAGCAGTTCTTC. This codes for CASSLVAGGPTEQFF.